These T cell receptor beta chains were read from a single sample in a study of technical replicates of blood from several donors. The table came from immunoSEQ multiplex PCR; TCRdb's copy has only in-frame clones and leaves some out. The sample contains under 85,000 clones, around 85% of which appear only once. What was sequenced was PBMCs. These receptors all stem from a human donor in good health. Some clones in this sample may be carry-over from other donors' samples. CDR3s include the opening cysteine and the closing phenylalanine or tryptophan. The D gene is left open where the match is weak. Not all rows give a size; the values are once, few, many and, for expanded clones, a class.

D,V,J,size,DNA,CDR3
.,TRBV10-3,TRBJ1-2,.,TGTGCCATCAGTGAGTCTTCGGGGGGGGACTATGGCTACACCTTC,CAISESSGGDYGYTF
.,TRBV7-9,TRBJ1-1,.,TGTGCCAGCAGTTTATACCGAGGGACTGAAGCTTTCTTT,CASSLYRGTEAFF
TRBD1,TRBV6-5,TRBJ1-2,.,TGTGCCAGCAGTTACTCGGGGGGACAGGGAGGAGGCTACACCTTC,CASSYSGGQGGGYTF
TRBD1,TRBV7-3,TRBJ1-6,.,TGTGCCAGCAGCTTACAGGGGGGAAATTCACCCCTCCACTTT,CASSLQGGNSPLHF
TRBD2,TRBV7-2,TRBJ2-3,few,TGTGCCAGCAGCTTTACCGGGACTACAGTCACAGATACGCAGTATTTT,CASSFTGTTVTDTQYF
TRBD1,TRBV9,TRBJ1-6,once,TGTGCCAGCAGCGTAGAAGGGACAGGGGGTTCACCCCTCCACTTT,CASSVEGTGGSPLHF
.,TRBV7-2,TRBJ2-7,.,TGTGCCAGCAGCTTAGCGGGAGGAACCTACGAGCAGTACTTC,CASSLAGGTYEQYF
TRBD1,TRBV2,TRBJ1-1,.,TGTGCCAGCAGCAGGGACAGCTGGGGGACTGAAGCTTTCTTT,CASSRDSWGTEAFF
.,TRBV27,TRBJ2-5,.,TGTGCCAGCTCGAAGGTTGGGAGTTTGGGGGGGGGCCGGGAGACCCAGTACTTC,CASSKVGSLGGGRETQYF
TRBD1,TRBV5-6,TRBJ2-5,.,TGTGCCAGCAGCTCCGGACAGGTTGCCCGTCAAGAGACCCAGTACTTC,CASSSGQVARQETQYF
.,TRBV2,TRBJ2-5,.,TGTGCCAGCACAGTACAAGAGACCCAGTACTTC,CASTVQETQYF
.,TRBV4-2,TRBJ2-3,.,TGTGCCAGCAGCCAAGATTTGGGCGCGGATACGCAGTATTTT,CASSQDLGADTQYF
TRBD1,TRBV30,TRBJ1-6,once,TGTGCCTGGGGGGACAGGGAGAATTCACCCCTCCACTTT,CAWGDRENSPLHF
.,TRBV11-1,TRBJ2-1,.,TGTGCCAGCAGCCTACAGGGTGTTAAATCCTACAATGAGCAGTTCTTC,CASSLQGVKSYNEQFF
TRBD2,TRBV6-1,TRBJ2-7,.,TGTGCCAGCAGTGAAGCCCCTACTGGGACTAGCTCCTACGAGCAGTACTTC,CASSEAPTGTSSYEQYF
.,TRBV19,TRBJ2-1,.,TGTGCCAGTATAGACTACGGCAATGAGCAGTTCTTC,CASIDYGNEQFF
TRBD1,TRBV27,TRBJ2-3,.,TGTGCCAGCAGTGAGCGACAGGGGCTTACAGATACGCAGTATTTT,CASSERQGLTDTQYF
TRBD2,TRBV4-3,TRBJ2-5,once,TGCGCCAGCAGCCAAGATCTTGTACTAGCGAATCAAGAGACCCAGTACTTC,CASSQDLVLANQETQYF
.,TRBV5-8,TRBJ1-5,.,TGTGCCAGCAGCTTGGCTCAGAATCAGCCCCAGCATTTT,CASSLAQNQPQHF
.,TRBV7-8,TRBJ1-2,.,TGTGCCAGCAGCTTAGAACGCGGGGCCCGGGGTGGCTACACCTTC,CASSLERGARGGYTF
.,TRBV10-3,TRBJ1-6,few,TGTGCCATCAGTGATGGCTCCAGCTATAATTCACCCCTCCACTTT,CAISDGSSYNSPLHF
.,TRBV27,TRBJ2-7,.,TGTGCCAGCAGTTTCGCGGGGAGCAGCGAGCAGTACTTC,CASSFAGSSEQYF
.,TRBV11-1,TRBJ2-7,.,TGTGCCAGCAGCTTAGGAGGTTACTCCTACGAGCAGTACTTC,CASSLGGYSYEQYF
TRBD1,TRBV4-2,TRBJ2-5,.,TGTGCCAGCAGCCGCCACCGGTCAGGGGGCGCAGAAGGGACCCAGTACTTC,CASSRHRSGGAEGTQYF
TRBD1,TRBV7-9,TRBJ1-5,.,TGTGCCAGCAGTTGGACAGGGGATTTCAATCAGCCCCAGCATTTT,CASSWTGDFNQPQHF
TRBD1,TRBV27,TRBJ1-1,.,TGTGCCAGCAGTCCCTTGCTAGGACAGGGGATCTCTGAAGCTTTCTTT,CASSPLLGQGISEAFF
.,TRBV7-9,TRBJ2-4,.,TGTGCCAGCAGCCGCGGGACAGAAGCCAAAAACATTCAGTACTTC,CASSRGTEAKNIQYF
.,TRBV9,TRBJ2-3,once,TGTGCCAGCAGCCCCGGGGGTGCGGGGATGGCAGATACGCAGTATTTT,CASSPGGAGMADTQYF
.,TRBV5-4,TRBJ2-7,.,TGTGCCAGCAGCTGGGGGGAGAACTCCTACGAGCAGTACTTC,CASSWGENSYEQYF
.,TRBV5-1,TRBJ2-3,.,TGCGCCAGCAGCTGGGGGGGGCTGTTCGGCGATACGCAGTATTTT,CASSWGGLFGDTQYF
.,TRBV5-1,TRBJ1-2,.,TGCGCCAGCAGCTTCGGCCCCGGGGGAGCCTATGGCTACACCTTC,CASSFGPGGAYGYTF
.,TRBV15,TRBJ2-5,.,TGTGCCACCAGCAGAGTGGACAGAAAAGAGACCCAGTACTTC,CATSRVDRKETQYF
TRBD1,TRBV7-2,TRBJ1-2,.,TGTGCCAGCAGCGTCGGACAGGGTGACTATGGCTACACCTTC,CASSVGQGDYGYTF
.,TRBV7-9,TRBJ2-7,.,TGTGCCAGCAGCATACTAGATTGGGACGAGCAGTACTTC,CASSILDWDEQYF
TRBD2,TRBV7-9,TRBJ2-2,.,TGTGCCAGCAGCTTAGCCCTAGCGGACACCGGGGAGCTGTTTTTT,CASSLALADTGELFF
TRBD2,TRBV6-5,TRBJ2-7,.,TGTGCCAGCAGATCGGCGGGGGAAAGCTCCTACGAGCAGTACTTC,CASRSAGESSYEQYF
TRBD1,TRBV4-3,TRBJ2-1,once,TGCGCCAGCAGCCAAGGAGACAGGGGGCGATTCAATGAGCAGTTCTTC,CASSQGDRGRFNEQFF
TRBD1,TRBV6-5,TRBJ1-6,.,TGTGCCAGCAGCGCCCGGGACAGCAATTCACCCCTCCACTTT,CASSARDSNSPLHF
.,TRBV30,TRBJ2-2,.,TGTGCCTGGACCCCCTCGGAGGGGGAGCTGTTTTTT,CAWTPSEGELFF
.,TRBV6-5,TRBJ2-7,.,TGTGCCAGCAGTACCGTTCGGGGGGCGGTTTATAGGCAGTACTTC,CASSTVRGAVYRQYF
.,TRBV2,TRBJ2-5,.,TGTGCCAGCCTACCTAGGACCCCTCGGACGGGGGAGACCCAGTACTTC,CASLPRTPRTGETQYF
TRBD1,TRBV19,TRBJ2-1,.,TGTGCCAGTAGTCGGGGACAGGGGGTATACAATGAGCAGTTCTTC,CASSRGQGVYNEQFF
TRBD1,TRBV7-8,TRBJ1-3,.,TGTGCCAGCAGCTCCGGACAGGGGGACTACACCATATATTTT,CASSSGQGDYTIYF
TRBD1,TRBV6-8,TRBJ2-7,.,TGTGCCAGCATCCCACGGACAGGGGGCCTAAAAGAGCAGTACTTC,CASIPRTGGLKEQYF
TRBD2,TRBV2,TRBJ2-7,.,TGTGCCAGCAGTGTAACCGGGACGGGGGGTGACGAGCAGTACTTC,CASSVTGTGGDEQYF
TRBD2,TRBV15,TRBJ2-7,.,TGTGCCACCAGCAGTAGCGGGCCTGGGAATGGGGAGCAGTACTTC,CATSSSGPGNGEQYF
.,TRBV15,TRBJ1-4,.,TGTGCCACCAGCAAGGGGGGGTCGGATGAAAAACTGTTTTTT,CATSKGGSDEKLFF
TRBD2,TRBV19,TRBJ2-7,.,TGTGCCAGTAGTTACCTCCTGACTAGCGGGGGGACCACTCCTTGGGAGCAGTACTTC,CASSYLLTSGGTTPWEQYF
.,TRBV6-5,TRBJ2-7,.,TGTGCCAGCAGTTACTCGATAGGGGGTGGCGAGCAGTACTTC,CASSYSIGGGEQYF
.,TRBV7-2,TRBJ1-2,.,TGTGCCAGCAGCACCCCCCGGGACACTAACTATGGCTACACCTTC,CASSTPRDTNYGYTF
.,TRBV6-4,TRBJ2-7,.,TGTGCCAGCAGCCCTACTGGGAGCTACGAGCAGTACTTC,CASSPTGSYEQYF
.,TRBV7-2,TRBJ2-7,medium-sized,TGTGCCAGCAGCTCCCTCCTCCCACAGAATCAATACGAGCAGTACTTC,CASSSLLPQNQYEQYF
TRBD1,TRBV18,TRBJ2-1,.,TGTGCCAGCTCACCGCCGGGACAGGGGTCCTACAATGAGCAGTTCTTC,CASSPPGQGSYNEQFF
TRBD1,TRBV25-1,TRBJ2-7,.,TGTGCCAGCAGTGAATGGGGGACAGGGGACTCCTACGAGCAGTACTTC,CASSEWGTGDSYEQYF